These 24 T cell receptor beta chains originate from one sample sequenced in a study of T cell responses to AZD1222 COVID-19 vaccine. This table comes from immunoSEQ multiplex PCR, and its TCRdb copy is limited to in-frame clones, with some not included. The data contain around 140,000 clones, around nine tenths of them singletons. The specimen was peripheral blood, collected on day 0 of AZD1222 vaccination. Source of these receptors: an adult in good health.

J is TRBJ2-3 and V is TRBV18; a possible D gene is TRBD2 (5 bases). CDR1 is KGHSH, CDR2 LQKENI, per germline. This CDR3 region has 14 residues. With 6 bases removed from V and 3 bases from J, the gap between germline ends came to 13 bases. The CDR3 region is CASSPRTGTDTQYF. The CDR3 DNA reads as TGTGCCAGCTCCCCCAGGACGGGAACAGATACGCAGTATTTT. Filled out from reference TRBV18 and TRBJ2-3, the complete variable domain reads NAGVMQNPRHLVRRRGQEARLRCSPMKGHSHVYWYRQLPEEGLKFMVYLQKENIIDESGMPKERFSAEFPKEGPSILRIQQVVRGDSAAYFCASSPRTGTDTQYFGPGTRLTVL.

The gene calls are TRBV18 and TRBJ1-1, with unresolved D. The V gene's germline CDR1 is KGHSH and CDR2 LQKENI. V lost 2 bases and J lost 6, with 10 bases in between. This CDR3 is built from 13 residues. CDR3 DNA: TGTGCCAGCTCACCAAACAGTGGCGCTGAAGCTTTCTTT. It specifies CASSPNSGAEAFF. Combining the CDR3 with reference TRBV18 and TRBJ1-1 gives the whole variable domain NAGVMQNPRHLVRRRGQEARLRCSPMKGHSHVYWYRQLPEEGLKFMVYLQKENIIDESGMPKERFSAEFPKEGPSILRIQQVVRGDSAAYFCASSPNSGAEAFFGQGTRLTVV.

The V call is TRBV18, the J call TRBJ2-1, with a weak D call TRBD2 (5 bases). The CDR3 length is 15 residues. Between the trimmed V and J ends, which lost 3 bases and 5 bases, there was a span of 14 bases. The germline gives CDR1 KGHSH, CDR2 LQKENI. CDR3 in amino acids: CASSPIPRTDNEQFF. DNA of the CDR3: TGTGCCAGCTCACCCATCCCGCGGACTGACAATGAGCAGTTCTTC.

On this clone: At one boundary the junction diverges from the germline segment, which might be a read error. V gene TRBV9 combines with J gene TRBJ1-5, with D possibly TRBD1 on 6 matching bases. Germline V gives CDR1 SGDLS, CDR2 YYNGEE. This CDR3 is 16 amino acids long. CDR3 protein: CATSKEGGGVNQPQHF. DNA for the CDR3: TGTGCCACCAGCAAAGAAGGAGGGGGGGTGAATCAGCCCCAGCATTTT. Based on the CDR3 plus reference TRBV9 and TRBJ1-5, the full variable domain is DSGVTQTPKHLITATGQRVTLRCSPRSGDLSVYWYQQSLDQGLQFLIQYYNGEERAKGNILERFSAQQFPDLHSELNLSSLELGDSALYFCATSKEGGGVNQPQHFGDGTRLSIL.

The chain couples TRBV24-1 to TRBJ2-3; tentatively, D is TRBD1 (5 bases). Germline loops: CDR1 KGHDR, CDR2 SFDVKD. Trimming removed 3 bases from V and 0 bases from J, with 9 bases in between. The CDR3 is 15 residues long. The CDR3 sequence: CATSDRGTSTDTQYF. CDR3 DNA: TGTGCCACCAGTGATAGGGGTACTAGCACAGATACGCAGTATTTT.

V gene TRBV29-1 combines with J gene TRBJ2-3; D call uncertain. Trimming removed 2 bases from V and 2 bases from J, with 11 bases in between. This CDR3 is 14 amino acids long. Germline V gives CDR1 SQVTM, CDR2 ANQGSEA. DNA for the CDR3: TGCAGCGTTGAAATTAACCACTCCACAGATACGCAGTATTTT. Protein: CSVEINHSTDTQYF.

The chain links TRBV9 to TRBJ2-1; 11 bases match TRBD2. J gave up 10 bases and V 3 bases, and 9 bases lay outside the gene matches. Per germline, CDR1 SGDLS and CDR2 YYNGEE. CDR3 length: 15 amino acids. The CDR3 DNA reads as TGTGCCAGCAGCGCCCTAGCGGGAGGAGCGGGCGAGCAGTTCTTC. Translation gives CASSALAGGAGEQFF.

CDR3 nucleotide sequence: TGTGCCAGCTCACCAGAGCGGGGGGACAATGAGCAGTTCTTC. It translates to CASSPERGDNEQFF. This sequence joins TRBV18 and TRBJ2-1, with 9 bases identical to TRBD2. The germline V gene encodes CDR1 KGHSH and CDR2 LQKENI. The junction had 1 base not matched to a gene; V was cut back by 2 bases and J by 5 bases. This CDR3 has 14 amino acids.

The chain has TRBV5-1 and TRBJ2-2; the D is unclear. The CDR3 covers 13 residues. Trimming pared 5 bases from V and 7 bases from J, leaving 12 bases between. Germline CDR1 is SGHRS and CDR2 is YFSETQ. CDR3 bases: TGCGCCAGCAGGGAGACCCTCATCGGGGAGCTGTTTTTT. Its protein product is CASRETLIGELFF.

The CDR3 DNA sequence: TGTGCCAGCAGCGCCGGGGGGAACTCCTACAATGAGCAGTTCTTC. Amino acids: CASSAGGNSYNEQFF. The chain is built from TRBV9 and TRBJ2-1; the match to TRBD2 covers 7 bases. Germline CDR1 is SGDLS and CDR2 is YYNGEE. The CDR3 runs 15 residues. V lost 3 bases to trimming and J lost 0 bases; unmatched junction nucleotides: 3.

In its sample, this clone was seen once. This sequence joins TRBV5-5 and TRBJ1-4; D is unclear. Trimming removed 4 bases at V and 7 bases at J, with 17 bases between. The CDR3 consists of 15 residues. Germline V gene sequence: CDR1 SGHKS, CDR2 YYEKEE (reference sequence). This CDR3 is CASSRLSVLAEKLFF. The CDR3 DNA follows: TGTGCCAGCAGCAGACTTAGTGTTTTGGCTGAAAAACTGTTTTTT.

This clone occurred once. The chain employs TRBV30 and TRBJ2-3, with D tentatively TRBD2 (5 bases). Per germline, CDR1 GTSNPN and CDR2 SVGIG (reference sequence). The CDR3 is 16 amino acids. The ends were cut back, 1 base at V and 0 bases at J, with 14 bases in the middle. The CDR3 here is CAWSDAPRASTDTQYF. CDR3 nucleotides: TGTGCCTGGAGTGACGCCCCGCGGGCGAGCACAGATACGCAGTATTTT. The full variable domain, with the rest looked up from reference TRBV30 and TRBJ2-3, is SQTIHQWPATLVQPVGSPLSLECTVEGTSNPNLYWYRQAAGRGLQLLFYSVGIGQISSEVPQNLSASRPQDRQFILSSKKLLLSDSGFYLCAWSDAPRASTDTQYFGPGTRLTVL.

This sequence joins TRBV28 and TRBJ1-5, with TRBD1 matching 7 bases. CDR1 MDHEN and CDR2 SYDVKM come from the germline V gene. With 3 bases clipped from V and 3 bases from J, the junction kept 5 bases outside the gene matches. The CDR3 covers 15 residues. DNA for the CDR3: TGTGCCAGCAGTTTGGGGGGACAGCCCAATCAGCCCCAGCATTTT. Its translation: CASSLGGQPNQPQHF.

This clone was seen a single time. The chain carries TRBV19 and TRBJ2-7; TRBD1 matches at 7 bases. Trimming removed 3 bases from V and 1 base from J; junction bases left unmatched: 3. Germline CDR1 reads LNHDA; CDR2 reads SQIVND (reference sequence). The CDR3 consists of 14 residues. The CDR3 DNA reads as TGTGCCAGTAGTATCGGGACAGTTTCCTACGAGCAGTACTTC. This gives the protein CASSIGTVSYEQYF.

The chain recombines TRBV9 with TRBJ2-3, with no clear D. CDR3 length: 13 residues. In germline, CDR1 is SGDLS, CDR2 YYNGEE. Deletions cut 0 bases from V and 4 bases from J, with 6 bases between. CDR3 in amino acids: CASSVDHADTQYF. The CDR3, as DNA: TGTGCCAGCAGCGTAGATCACGCAGATACGCAGTATTTT.

In this sample, this clone turned up once. V gene TRBV2 combines with J gene TRBJ1-5; tentatively, D is TRBD1 (6 bases). Germline CDR1 is SNHLY and CDR2 is FYNNEI. V lost 4 bases, J lost 2 bases, and 12 bases lay in between. The CDR3 totals 15 residues. CDR3 amino acids: CASSAQGGGNQPQHF. For the CDR3, the DNA is TGTGCCAGCAGTGCACAGGGCGGGGGCAATCAGCCCCAGCATTTT.

The gene calls are TRBV27 and TRBJ1-4; no clear D gene. The length of the CDR3 is 16 residues. V gave up 5 bases and J gave up 8 bases, with 21 bases separating them. The V gene's germline CDR1 is MNHEY and CDR2 SMNVEV (reference sequence). The CDR3 reads CASSPGFGVNTEKLFF. Written as DNA, the CDR3 is TGTGCCAGCAGTCCAGGCTTCGGGGTAAATACGGAAAAACTGTTTTTT.

This chain connects TRBV21-1 to TRBJ2-7. TRBV21-1 is recorded as a pseudogene. This CDR3 is built from 15 residues. CDR3 in DNA: TGTGCCAGCAGCTATTTTCCTCGGGGAAGGGGCGAGCAGTACTTC. Its translation: CASSYFPRGRGEQYF.

This clone appeared a single time. This chain uses TRBV2 with TRBJ1-1; tentatively, D is TRBD1 (5 bases). The germline V gene has CDR1 SNHLY and CDR2 FYNNEI. This CDR3 has 16 residues. V was clipped by 6 bases and J by 0 bases, with 17 bases between them. CDR3: CASRVPQATMNTEAFF. CDR3 nucleotides: TGTGCCAGCAGGGTACCACAGGCGACCATGAACACTGAAGCTTTCTTT.

The chain links TRBV4-3 to TRBJ2-1; 8 bases are a match to TRBD2. In germline, CDR1 is LGHNA, CDR2 YSLEER. V shed 0 bases, J shed 4 bases, and the junction held 5 bases outside the gene matches. The CDR3 covers 16 residues. CDR3 in DNA: TGCGCCAGCAGCCAAGAGGGCGGGGGGAAATACAATGAGCAGTTCTTC. Translation gives CASSQEGGGKYNEQFF.

The genes are TRBV5-5 and TRBJ2-1; 13 bases are shared with TRBD2. Germline V gives CDR1 SGHKS, CDR2 YYEKEE (reference sequence). V lost 4 bases to trimming and J lost 4 bases; unmatched junction nucleotides: 5. This CDR3 spans 16 amino acids. CDR3: CASSRGLAGMYNEQFF. As DNA, the CDR3 is TGTGCCAGCAGCCGGGGACTAGCGGGAATGTACAATGAGCAGTTCTTC.

The chain has TRBV4-1 and TRBJ2-7, with TRBD2 as a possible D gene (6 bases). In germline, CDR1 is MGHRA, CDR2 YSYEKL. The ends were cut back, 1 base at V and 4 bases at J, with 23 bases in the middle. The CDR3 extends over 18 amino acids. CDR3 sequence (DNA): TGCGCCAGCAGCCAAGGGCTGTCCCTTGGAGGCGGAGGGTACGAGCAGTACTTC. This codes for CASSQGLSLGGGGYEQYF.

The chain is built from TRBV10-3 and TRBJ2-7, with D possibly TRBD2 on 6 matching bases. The germline gives CDR1 ENHRY, CDR2 SYGVKD. V was cut by 2 bases and J by 1 base, with 9 bases left in between. The CDR3 contains 14 residues. Here the CDR3 DNA reads TGTGCCATCAGTGAGGATGGGGGGTCCTACGAGCAGTACTTC. As protein: CAISEDGGSYEQYF.

This sequence joins TRBV5-4 and TRBJ1-2; perhaps TRBD1 as D (5 bases). Germline loops: CDR1 SGHNT, CDR2 YYREEE (reference sequence). The germline V and J ends were trimmed by 0 bases and 7 bases, with 13 bases remaining between them. There are 14 residues in the CDR3. CDR3 sequence (DNA): TGTGCCAGCAGCTTGGCCGGGGGGTTTCTTGGCTACACCTTC. It specifies CASSLAGGFLGYTF. Looking up the rest from reference TRBV5-4 and TRBJ1-2 gives the full variable domain: ETGVTQSPTHLIKTRGQQVTLRCSSQSGHNTVSWYQQALGQGPQFIFQYYREEENGRGNFPPRFSGLQFPNYSSELNVNALELDDSALYLCASSLAGGFLGYTFGSGTRLTVV.